The T cell receptor (beta chain) described here comes from a study of blood T cells in healthy people across ages. Study outcomes and limitations: Among T cells, TCR beta diversity per million cells dropped roughly linearly as age rose. CMV status of donors was unknown, possibly confounding expanded clonotype changes.

Through a sample-barcoded 5' primer and a J-beta primer mix, a second PCR was run for roughly 6 to 11 cycles. TCRdb fed the 5' RACE reads into MiXCR, producing one record per CDR3 protein. The sample has around 1,900,000 distinct CDR3 sequences; 39% are singletons. This clonotype was found a few times. Its specificity is not known. CDR1 LGHNA and CDR2 YSLEER come from the germline V gene. CDR3 length: 17 residues. V was cut by 4 bases and J by 1 base, with 18 bases left in between. The sequencing sample was made of blood. The receptor comes from a human donor in good health. The V gene is TRBV4-3, the J gene TRBJ2-3, with D perhaps TRBD2 (5 bases). CDR3 sequence (DNA): TGCGCCAGCAGCCTAAACACATTCGGGGTCGGCACAGATACGCAGTATTTT. Its protein product is CASSLNTFGVGTDTQYF.